This record looks at one T cell receptor beta chain sequence and its context. The sample is drawn from a study of PD-L1 blockade in urothelial cancer. As to time point: pretreatment peripheral blood. The method was immunoSEQ multiplex PCR; TCRdb's version includes in-frame clones alone and lacks a portion of them. Altogether tens of thousands of clones are present, around 81% being singletons, with the ten largest covering roughly 5%. The CDR3 runs 16 residues. CDR1 and CDR2 from the germline V gene are SGHDT and YYEEEE. V was shortened by 1 base and J by 2 bases, with 14 bases between the two germline ends.

The TCR comes from a man between 65 and 85 years old with urothelial cancer. The material sequenced was PBMCs, taken around atezolizumab (anti-PD-L1) treatment. This rearrangement joins TRBV5-6 to TRBJ2-3; D is possibly TRBD2 (6 bases). In nucleotides, the CDR3 is TGTGCCAGCAGCTTGCGGACCGGGAGCTTCACAGATACGCAGTATTTT. Protein sequence: CASSLRTGSFTDTQYF.